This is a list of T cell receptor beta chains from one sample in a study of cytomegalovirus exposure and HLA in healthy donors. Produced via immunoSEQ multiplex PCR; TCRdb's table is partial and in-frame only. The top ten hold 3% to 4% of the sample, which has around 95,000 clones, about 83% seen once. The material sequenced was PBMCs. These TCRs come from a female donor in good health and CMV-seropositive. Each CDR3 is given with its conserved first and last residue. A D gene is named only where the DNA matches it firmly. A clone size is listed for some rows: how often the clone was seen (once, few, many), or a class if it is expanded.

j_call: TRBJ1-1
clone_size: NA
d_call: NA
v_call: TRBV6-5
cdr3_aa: CASSYLTPANTEAFF

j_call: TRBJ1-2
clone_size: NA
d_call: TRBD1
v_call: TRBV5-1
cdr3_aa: CASSEQGQGYTF

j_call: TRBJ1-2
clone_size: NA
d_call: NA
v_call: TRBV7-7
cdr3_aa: CASSLAEKTAGVCYGYTF

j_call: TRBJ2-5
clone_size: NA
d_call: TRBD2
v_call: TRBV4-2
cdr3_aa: CASSQDRGGQETQYF

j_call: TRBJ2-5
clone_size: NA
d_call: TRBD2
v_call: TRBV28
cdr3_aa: CAIHRGGQHRETQYF

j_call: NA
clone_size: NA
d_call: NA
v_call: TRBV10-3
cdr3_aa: CAISENLYEQYF

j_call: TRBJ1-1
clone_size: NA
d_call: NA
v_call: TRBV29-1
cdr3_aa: CSVESGNTEAFF

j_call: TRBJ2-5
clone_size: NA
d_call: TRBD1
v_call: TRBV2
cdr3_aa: CASMSPDRGYQETQYF

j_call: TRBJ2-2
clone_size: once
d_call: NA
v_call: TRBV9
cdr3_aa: CASSGPAGNTGELFF

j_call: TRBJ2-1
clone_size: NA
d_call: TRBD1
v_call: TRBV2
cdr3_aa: CASRQTGTGSEQFF

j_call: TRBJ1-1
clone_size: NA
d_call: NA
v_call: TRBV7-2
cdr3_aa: CASSRPSAEAFF

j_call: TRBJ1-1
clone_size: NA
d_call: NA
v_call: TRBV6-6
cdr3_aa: CASSYRVNTEAFF

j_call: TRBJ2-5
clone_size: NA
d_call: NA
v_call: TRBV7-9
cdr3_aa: CASSLVETGGGETQYF

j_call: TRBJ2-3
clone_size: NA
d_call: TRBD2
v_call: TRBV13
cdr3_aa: CASSSRAGDTDTQYF

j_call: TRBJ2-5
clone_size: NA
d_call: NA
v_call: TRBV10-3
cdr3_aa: CAISESRQGEAVTQYF

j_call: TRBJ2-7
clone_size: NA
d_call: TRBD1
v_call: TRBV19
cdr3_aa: CASSPGTGGTYEQYF

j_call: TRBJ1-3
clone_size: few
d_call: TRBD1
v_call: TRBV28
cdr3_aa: CASSTGGWGNTIYF

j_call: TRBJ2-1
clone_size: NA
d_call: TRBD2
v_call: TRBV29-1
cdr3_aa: CSVKGLAGVNNEQFF

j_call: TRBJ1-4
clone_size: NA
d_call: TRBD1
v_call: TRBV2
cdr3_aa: CASSPGTGREKLFF

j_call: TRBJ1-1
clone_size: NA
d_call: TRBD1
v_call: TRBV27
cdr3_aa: CASSYRGVNTEAFF

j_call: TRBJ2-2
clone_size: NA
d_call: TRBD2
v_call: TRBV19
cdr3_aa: CASSIQAGANTGELFF

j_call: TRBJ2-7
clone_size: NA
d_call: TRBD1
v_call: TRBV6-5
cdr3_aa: CASSRGQGEYEQYF

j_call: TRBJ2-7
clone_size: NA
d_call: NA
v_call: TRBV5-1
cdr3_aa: CASSSYSPNEQYF

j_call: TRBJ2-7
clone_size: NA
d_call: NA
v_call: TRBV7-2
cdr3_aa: CASSFGGQGGDEQYF

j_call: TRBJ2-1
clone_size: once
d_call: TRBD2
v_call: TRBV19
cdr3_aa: CASSIAVGLLASSYNEQFF

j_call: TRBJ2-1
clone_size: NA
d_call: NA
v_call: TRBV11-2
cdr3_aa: CASSPLGDRRDEQFF

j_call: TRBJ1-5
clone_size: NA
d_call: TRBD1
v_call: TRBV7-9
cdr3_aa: CASSFGTGIGNQPQHF

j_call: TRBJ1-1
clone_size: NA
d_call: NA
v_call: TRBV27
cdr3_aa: CASSPRQVNTEAFF

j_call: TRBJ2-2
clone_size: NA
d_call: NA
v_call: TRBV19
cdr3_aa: CASSSGANTGELFF

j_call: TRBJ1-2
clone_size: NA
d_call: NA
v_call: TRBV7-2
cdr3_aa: CASSPGNRDYGYTF

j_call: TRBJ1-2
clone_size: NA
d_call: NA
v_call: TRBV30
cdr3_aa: CAWSAGSYGYTF

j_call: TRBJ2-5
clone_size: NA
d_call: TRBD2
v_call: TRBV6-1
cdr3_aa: CASRRTSGYRETQYF